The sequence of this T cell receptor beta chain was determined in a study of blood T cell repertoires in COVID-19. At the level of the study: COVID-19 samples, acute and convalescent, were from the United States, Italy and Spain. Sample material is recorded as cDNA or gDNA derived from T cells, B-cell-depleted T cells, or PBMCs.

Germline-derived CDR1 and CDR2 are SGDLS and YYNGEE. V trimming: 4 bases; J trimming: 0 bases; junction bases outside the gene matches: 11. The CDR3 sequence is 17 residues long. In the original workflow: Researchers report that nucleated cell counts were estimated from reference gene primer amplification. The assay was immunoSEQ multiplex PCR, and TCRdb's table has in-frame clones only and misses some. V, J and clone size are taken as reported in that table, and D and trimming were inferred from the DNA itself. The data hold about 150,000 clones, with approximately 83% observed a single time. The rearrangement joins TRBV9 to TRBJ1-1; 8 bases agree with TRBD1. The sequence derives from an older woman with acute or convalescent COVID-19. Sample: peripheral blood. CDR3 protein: CASSPPGQGVMNTEAFF. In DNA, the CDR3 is TGTGCCAGCAGCCCGCCAGGACAGGGTGTGATGAACACTGAAGCTTTCTTT.